Below, 18 T cell receptor beta chains from the same sample are listed, as sequenced in a study of early stage breast cancer tumors. Assay used: immunoSEQ multiplex PCR; TCRdb lists only in-frame clones, some missing. Of some 30,000 clones listed, 84% are singletons. Sequencing was carried out using blood. These receptors came from a person aged 45 to 59 with breast cancer.

This chain links TRBV7-3 with TRBJ2-1; D unresolved. The CDR3 is made up of 15 amino acids. CDR1 and CDR2 from the germline V gene are SGHTA and FQGTGA. Trimming removed 0 bases at V and 0 bases at J, with 6 bases between. This chain's CDR3 is CASSLTTLSYNEQFF. The CDR3 nucleotides are TGTGCCAGCAGCTTAACTACACTCTCCTACAATGAGCAGTTCTTC.

This clone came up once. The V gene is TRBV7-9, the J gene TRBJ2-7, with D possibly TRBD1 on 6 matching bases. The germline V gene encodes CDR1 SEHNR and CDR2 FQNEAQ (reference sequence). The V gene lost 3 bases and the J gene lost 4 bases, with 10 bases spanning the gap. CDR3 length: 13 residues. The CDR3 bases are TGTGCCAGCAGCTTGAGGACAGCTTACGAGCAGTACTTC. This encodes CASSLRTAYEQYF.

V usage is TRBV14 and J usage is TRBJ1-3, with D tentatively TRBD1 (6 bases). The V gene's germline CDR1 is SGHDN and CDR2 FVKESK. The CDR3 length is 16 residues. V dropped 5 bases and J dropped 2 bases, with 16 bases sitting between them. As DNA, the CDR3 is TGTGCCAGCAGCTTAGCTGGCGGGACAACTGGAAACACCATATATTTT. It yields the protein CASSLAGGTTGNTIYF.

The chain employs TRBV28 and TRBJ2-3, with 8 bases lining up with TRBD1. J lost 4 bases, V lost 7 bases, and 4 bases had no gene match. CDR1 and CDR2 from the germline V gene are MDHEN and SYDVKM. CDR3 length: 13 residues. The CDR3 sequence is CASNLQGADTQYF. The CDR3 bases are TGTGCCAGCAACCTACAGGGGGCAGATACGCAGTATTTT.

V and J are TRBV9 and TRBJ2-5; 8 nucleotides align to TRBD2. Germline values: CDR1 SGDLS, CDR2 YYNGEE. This CDR3 has 17 amino acids. V lost 4 bases and J lost 5; bases outside the gene matches: 16. Here the CDR3 reads CASSYRTGGRGVETQYF. DNA for the CDR3: TGTGCCAGCAGCTATAGGACGGGGGGGAGGGGAGTCGAGACCCAGTACTTC.

This chain joins TRBV5-4 and TRBJ2-3; TRBD2 agrees at 10 bases. Germline trimming cut 0 bases from V and 2 bases from J; bases unmatched to any gene: 3. CDR1 and CDR2 (germline): SGHNT, YYREEE (reference sequence). The CDR3 has 16 amino acids. The CDR3 reads CASSLEGLAVTDTQYF. The CDR3 nucleotides are TGTGCCAGCAGCTTGGAAGGACTAGCGGTCACAGATACGCAGTATTTT. The complete variable domain, with remaining parts taken from reference TRBV5-4 and TRBJ2-3, reads ETGVTQSPTHLIKTRGQQVTLRCSSQSGHNTVSWYQQALGQGPQFIFQYYREEENGRGNFPPRFSGLQFPNYSSELNVNALELDDSALYLCASSLEGLAVTDTQYFGPGTRLTVL.

The gene calls are TRBV7-9 and TRBJ2-7; 7 bases fit TRBD1. V gave up 5 bases and J gave up 4 bases; unmatched junction bases: 8. Per the germline V gene, CDR1 is SEHNR and CDR2 is FQNEAQ (reference sequence). The CDR3 is made up of 14 amino acids. The CDR3 DNA follows: TGTGCCAGCAGCCCTCGGACAGGACCTTACGAGCAGTACTTC. The encoded protein is CASSPRTGPYEQYF.

The V call is TRBV11-2, the J call TRBJ2-3, with D unresolved. The CDR3 runs to 13 residues. Germline CDR1 and CDR2: SGHAT and FQNNGV. V was trimmed by 2 bases and J by 2 bases, leaving 5 bases between them. The chain's CDR3 is CASSLLITDTQYF. The CDR3 coding sequence is TGTGCCAGCAGCTTACTGATCACAGATACGCAGTATTTT.

V gene TRBV7-9 combines with J gene TRBJ2-7; 7 bases match TRBD2. In germline, CDR1 is SEHNR, CDR2 FQNEAQ (reference sequence). The CDR3 is 14 residues long. J gave up 6 bases and V 4 bases, and 9 bases lay outside the gene matches. Here the CDR3 DNA reads TGTGCCAGCAGCTGGGAGGGACGCCCCGCCGAGCAGTACTTC. This sequence encodes CASSWEGRPAEQYF.

The V and J genes are TRBV14 and TRBJ1-1; D perhaps matches TRBD1 (5 bases). The germline V and J ends were trimmed by 5 bases and 4 bases, with 11 bases remaining between them. This CDR3 contains 13 residues. Germline values: CDR1 SGHDN, CDR2 FVKESK. As DNA, the CDR3 is TGTGCCAGCAGCAAAACAGGCGGCACTGAAGCTTTCTTT. Translated, it gives CASSKTGGTEAFF.

J is TRBJ1-6 and V is TRBV7-3; a weak D match, TRBD1 (5 bases). The V end lost 0 bases, the J end lost 6 bases, and 9 bases lay between the germline ends. There are 15 residues in the CDR3. The V gene's germline CDR1 is SGHTA and CDR2 FQGTGA. CDR3 nucleotide sequence: TGTGCCAGCAGCTTAACGGGGGGGATTAATTCACCCCTCCACTTT. This codes for CASSLTGGINSPLHF.

CDR3 in DNA: TGCGCCAGCAGCCCGGCTATGTCGGGCACCGGGGAGCTGTTTTTT. Its translation: CASSPAMSGTGELFF. The chain couples TRBV5-1 to TRBJ2-2; D gene uncertain. The CDR3 contains 15 residues. Trimming cost V 4 bases and J 4 bases, with 14 bases left between them. Germline assignment: CDR1 SGHRS and CDR2 YFSETQ.

The chain couples TRBV21-1 to TRBJ2-7; no check of the table's D call, TRBD1, against the DNA was made. TRBV21-1 is marked as a pseudogene. This CDR3 is built from 16 residues. For the CDR3, the DNA is TGTGCCAGCAGCAAAGAGGACAGGGGATGGGGCTACGAGCAGTACTTC. Translated: CASSKEDRGWGYEQYF.

Only a few counts were recorded for this clone. This rearrangement joins TRBV18 to TRBJ2-5; TRBD1 matches 9 bases. Germline values: CDR1 KGHSH, CDR2 LQKENI. This CDR3 region has 17 residues. Losses at the gene ends were 3 bases for V and 4 bases for J; bases not matched to a gene: 12. The CDR3 DNA reads as TGTGCCAGCTCACCGCCGGGACAGGGATCTCGGCGAGAGACCCAGTACTTC. This gives the protein CASSPPGQGSRRETQYF.

V usage is TRBV14 and J usage is TRBJ2-7; D is uncertain. The CDR3 has 15 amino acids. The ends were cut back, 0 bases at V and 1 base at J, with 10 bases in the middle. CDR1 and CDR2 (germline): SGHDN, FVKESK. The CDR3 here is CASSQDLPPSYEQYF. In DNA, the CDR3 is TGTGCCAGCAGCCAAGATCTTCCCCCGTCCTACGAGCAGTACTTC.

The chain has TRBV7-7 and TRBJ2-5; the match to TRBD2 covers 8 bases. CDR3 length: 14 residues. Per germline, CDR1 SSHAT and CDR2 FNYEAQ (reference sequence). The trim removed 5 bases at V and 4 bases at J, leaving 6 bases unmatched. CDR3 region: CASSPGGRGETQYF. CDR3 nucleotide sequence: TGTGCCAGCAGCCCGGGGGGGCGGGGAGAGACCCAGTACTTC.

This chain joins TRBV18 and TRBJ1-1, with D perhaps matching TRBD1 (6 bases). V gave up 3 bases and J gave up 2 bases, with 16 bases separating them. This CDR3 has 16 amino acids. In germline, CDR1 is KGHSH, CDR2 LQKENI. CDR3 in amino acids: CASSPYQRTANTEAFF. In nucleotides, the CDR3 is TGTGCCAGCTCACCCTACCAACGGACAGCTAACACTGAAGCTTTCTTT.

The chain uses TRBV28 and TRBJ2-1, with 7 bases aligning to TRBD1. V shed 8 bases, J shed 8 bases, and the junction held 9 bases outside the gene matches. Germline CDR1 and CDR2: MDHEN and SYDVKM. This CDR3 contains 13 residues. CDR3 sequence (DNA): TGTGCCAGCGAGGGACAGACTTTCGATGAGCAGTTCTTC. Translation gives CASEGQTFDEQFF. Looking up the rest from reference TRBV28 and TRBJ2-1 gives the full variable domain: DVKVTQSSRYLVKRTGEKVFLECVQDMDHENMFWYRQDPGLGLRLIYFSYDVKMKEKGDIPEGYSVSREKKERFSLILESASTNQTSMYLCASEGQTFDEQFFGPGTRLTVL.